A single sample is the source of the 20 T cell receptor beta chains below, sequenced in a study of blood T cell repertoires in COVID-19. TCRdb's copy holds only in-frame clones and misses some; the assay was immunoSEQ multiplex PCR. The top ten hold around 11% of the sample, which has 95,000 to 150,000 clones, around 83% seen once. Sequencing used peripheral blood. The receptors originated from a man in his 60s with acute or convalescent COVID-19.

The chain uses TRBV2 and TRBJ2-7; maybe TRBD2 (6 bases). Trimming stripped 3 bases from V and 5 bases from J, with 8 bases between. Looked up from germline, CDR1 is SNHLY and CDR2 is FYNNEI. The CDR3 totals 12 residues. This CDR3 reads CASSDRGNEQYF. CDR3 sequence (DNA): TGTGCCAGCAGTGACCGGGGGAACGAGCAGTACTTC.

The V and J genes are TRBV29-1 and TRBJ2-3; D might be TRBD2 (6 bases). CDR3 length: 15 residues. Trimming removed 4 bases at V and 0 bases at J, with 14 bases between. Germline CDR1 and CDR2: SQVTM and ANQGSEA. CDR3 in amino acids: CSVGRGAGSTDTQYF. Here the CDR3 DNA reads TGCAGCGTTGGGAGGGGTGCGGGGAGCACAGATACGCAGTATTTT.

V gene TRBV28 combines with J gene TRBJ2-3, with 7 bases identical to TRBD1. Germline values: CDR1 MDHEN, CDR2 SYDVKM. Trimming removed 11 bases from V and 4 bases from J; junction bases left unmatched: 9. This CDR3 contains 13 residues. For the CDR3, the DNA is TGTGCCGCAGGCAGGGGGTCCTCAGATACGCAGTATTTT. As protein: CAAGRGSSDTQYF.

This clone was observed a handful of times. The CDR3 DNA is TGCGCCAGCAGCTTGGCTGTCCGCGTGAGCTCCTACAATGAGCAGTTCTTC. Residues: CASSLAVRVSSYNEQFF. This chain connects TRBV5-1 to TRBJ2-1, with D unresolved. This CDR3 has 17 amino acids. Trimming cost V 0 bases and J 0 bases, with 13 bases left between them. The germline V gene has CDR1 SGHRS and CDR2 YFSETQ. The variable domain in full, with the rest retrieved from reference TRBV5-1 and TRBJ2-1, is KAGVTQTPRYLIKTRGQQVTLSCSPISGHRSVSWYQQTPGQGLQFLFEYFSETQRNKGNFPGRFSGRQFSNSRSEMNVSTLELGDSALYLCASSLAVRVSSYNEQFFGPGTRLTVL.

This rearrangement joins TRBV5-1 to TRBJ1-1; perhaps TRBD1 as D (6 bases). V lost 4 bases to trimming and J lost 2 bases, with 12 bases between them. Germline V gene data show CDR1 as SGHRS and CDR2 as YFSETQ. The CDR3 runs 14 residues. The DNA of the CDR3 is TGCGCCAGCAGCGAACAGGGCCCTAACACTGAAGCTTTCTTT. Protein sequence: CASSEQGPNTEAFF.

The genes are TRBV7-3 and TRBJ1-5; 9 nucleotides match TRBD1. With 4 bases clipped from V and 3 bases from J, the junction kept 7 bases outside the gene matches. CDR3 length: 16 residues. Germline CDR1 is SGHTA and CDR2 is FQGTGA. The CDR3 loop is CASSCPRDRDNQPQHF. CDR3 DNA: TGTGCCAGCAGCTGCCCCCGGGACAGGGACAATCAGCCCCAGCATTTT.

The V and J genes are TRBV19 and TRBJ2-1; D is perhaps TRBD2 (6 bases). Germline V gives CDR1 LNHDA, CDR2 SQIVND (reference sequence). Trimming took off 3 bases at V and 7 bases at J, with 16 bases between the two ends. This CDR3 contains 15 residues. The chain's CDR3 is CASSIPGTSSNEQFF. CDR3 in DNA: TGTGCCAGTAGTATTCCCGGGACTTCGAGTAATGAGCAGTTCTTC.

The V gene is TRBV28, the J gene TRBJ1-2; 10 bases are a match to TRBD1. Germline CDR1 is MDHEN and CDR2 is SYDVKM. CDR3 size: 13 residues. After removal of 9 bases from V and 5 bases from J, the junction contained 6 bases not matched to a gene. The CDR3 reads CASRTGGWYGYTF. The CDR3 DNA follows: TGTGCCAGTAGGACAGGGGGGTGGTATGGCTACACCTTC.

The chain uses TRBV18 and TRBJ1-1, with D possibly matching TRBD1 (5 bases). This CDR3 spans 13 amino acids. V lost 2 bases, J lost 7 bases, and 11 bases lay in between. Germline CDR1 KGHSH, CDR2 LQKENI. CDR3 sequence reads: CASSPSDTSEAFF. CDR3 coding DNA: TGTGCCAGCTCACCATCGGACACCAGTGAAGCTTTCTTT.

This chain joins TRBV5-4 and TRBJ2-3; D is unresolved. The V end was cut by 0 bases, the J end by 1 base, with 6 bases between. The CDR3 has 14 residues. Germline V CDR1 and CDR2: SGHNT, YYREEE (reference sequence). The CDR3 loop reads CASSLGVGTDTQYF. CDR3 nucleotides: TGTGCCAGCAGCTTGGGAGTAGGCACAGATACGCAGTATTTT.

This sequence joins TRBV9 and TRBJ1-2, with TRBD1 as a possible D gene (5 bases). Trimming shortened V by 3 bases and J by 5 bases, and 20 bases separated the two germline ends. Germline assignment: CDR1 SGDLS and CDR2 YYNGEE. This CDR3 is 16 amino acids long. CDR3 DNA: TGTGCCAGCAGCGCGGGAGGGGTGACAGATTATTATGGCTACACCTTC. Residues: CASSAGGVTDYYGYTF.

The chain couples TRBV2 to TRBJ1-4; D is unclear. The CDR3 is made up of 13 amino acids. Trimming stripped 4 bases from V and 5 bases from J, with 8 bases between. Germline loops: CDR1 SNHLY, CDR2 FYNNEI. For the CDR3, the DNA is TGTGCCAGCAGTGCTGGGGAGAATGAAAAACTGTTTTTT. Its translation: CASSAGENEKLFF.

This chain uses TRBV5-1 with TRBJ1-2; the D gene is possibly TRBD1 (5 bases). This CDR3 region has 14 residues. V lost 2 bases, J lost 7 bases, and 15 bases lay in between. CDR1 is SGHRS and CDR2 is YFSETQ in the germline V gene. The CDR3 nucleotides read TGCGCCAGCAGCTTTTTGGCAGGGTCATCTGGCTACACCTTC. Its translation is CASSFLAGSSGYTF.

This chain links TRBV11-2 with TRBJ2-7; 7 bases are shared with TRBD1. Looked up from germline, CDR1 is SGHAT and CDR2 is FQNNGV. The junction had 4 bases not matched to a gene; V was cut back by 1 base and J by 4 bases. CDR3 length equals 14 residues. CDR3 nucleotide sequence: TGTGCCAGCAGCTTAGGCAGGACAGGTTACGAGCAGTACTTC. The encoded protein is CASSLGRTGYEQYF.

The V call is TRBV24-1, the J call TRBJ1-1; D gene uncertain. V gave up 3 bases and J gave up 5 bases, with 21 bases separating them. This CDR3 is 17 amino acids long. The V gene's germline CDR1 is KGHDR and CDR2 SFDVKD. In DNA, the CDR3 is TGTGCCACCAGTGATGATAGTGCCAGGAGGTTAGATACTGAAGCTTTCTTT. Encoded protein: CATSDDSARRLDTEAFF.

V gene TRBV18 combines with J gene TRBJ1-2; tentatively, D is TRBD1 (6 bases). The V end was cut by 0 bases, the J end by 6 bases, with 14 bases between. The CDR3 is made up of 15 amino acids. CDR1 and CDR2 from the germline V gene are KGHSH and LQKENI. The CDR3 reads CASSPPIAGAHGYTF. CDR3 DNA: TGTGCCAGCTCACCACCGATTGCAGGGGCTCATGGCTACACCTTC.

The CDR3 sequence: CAISDRTIFQETQYF. In DNA form, the CDR3 reads TGTGCCATCAGTGACCGGACAATTTTCCAAGAGACCCAGTACTTC. The chain links TRBV10-3 to TRBJ2-5; D possibly corresponds to TRBD1 (5 bases). This CDR3 comprises 15 residues. The V gene's germline CDR1 is ENHRY and CDR2 SYGVKD. With 3 bases removed from V and 1 base from J, the gap between germline ends came to 12 bases.

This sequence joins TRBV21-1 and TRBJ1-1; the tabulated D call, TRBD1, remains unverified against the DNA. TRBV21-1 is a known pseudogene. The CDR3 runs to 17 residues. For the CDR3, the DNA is TGTGCCAGCAGCAAAGCCGCGGGACAGAAGATGAACACTGAAGCTTTCTTT. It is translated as CASSKAAGQKMNTEAFF.

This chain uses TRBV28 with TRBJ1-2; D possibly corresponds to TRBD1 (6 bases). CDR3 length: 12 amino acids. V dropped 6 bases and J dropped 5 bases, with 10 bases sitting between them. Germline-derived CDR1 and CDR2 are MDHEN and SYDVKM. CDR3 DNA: TGTGCCAGCAGCCTCGGACAGTATGGCTACACCTTC. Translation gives CASSLGQYGYTF.

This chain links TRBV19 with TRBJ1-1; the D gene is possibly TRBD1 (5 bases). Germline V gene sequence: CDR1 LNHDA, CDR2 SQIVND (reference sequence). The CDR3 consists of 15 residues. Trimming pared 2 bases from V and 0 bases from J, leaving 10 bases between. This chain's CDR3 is CASSISAGMNTEAFF. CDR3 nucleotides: TGTGCCAGTAGTATATCCGCAGGGATGAACACTGAAGCTTTCTTT.